Presented here are 9 T cell receptor beta chains from one specimen sequenced in a study of blood T cell repertoires in COVID-19. Data came from immunoSEQ multiplex PCR; TCRdb stores just in-frame clones and leaves some out. The table shows roughly 250,000 clones, with over 80% occurring only once. The source material was peripheral blood. These receptors were collected from a woman in her thirties or forties who had recovered from COVID-19.

The chain recombines TRBV5-1 with TRBJ1-3; 7 bases match TRBD1. Per the germline V gene, CDR1 is SGHRS and CDR2 is YFSETQ. J was trimmed by 3 bases and V by 6 bases; bases with no gene match: 6. The CDR3 consists of 14 residues. CDR3 region: CASTWTGHGNTIYF. The CDR3 DNA is TGCGCCAGCACCTGGACAGGACATGGAAACACCATATATTTT.

This clone was counted a single time. The V call is TRBV11-3, the J call TRBJ2-7; TRBD1 matches 9 bases. V was clipped by 5 bases and J by 0 bases; unmatched bases: 11. There are 17 residues in the CDR3. In germline, CDR1 is SGHNT, CDR2 YENEEA. The CDR3 spells CASSPGTGYGPSYEQYF. The CDR3 DNA follows: TGTGCCAGCAGCCCCGGGACAGGGTATGGGCCCTCCTACGAGCAGTACTTC. Full variable domain (missing parts from reference TRBV11-3 and TRBJ2-7): EAGVVQSPRYKIIEKKQPVAFWCNPISGHNTLYWYLQNLGQGPELLIRYENEEAVDDSQLPKDRFSAERLKGVDSTLKIQPAELGDSAVYLCASSPGTGYGPSYEQYFGPGTRLTVT.

The V call is TRBV30, the J call TRBJ1-6; 9 bases line up with TRBD1. The germline CDR1 and CDR2 sequences are GTSNPN and SVGIG (reference sequence). CDR3 length: 15 residues. Trimming removed 2 bases from V and 10 bases from J; junction bases left unmatched: 9. CDR3 coding DNA: TGTGCCTGGAGTTCTCCGGGACAGGGAAGGTCACCCCTCCACTTT. It translates to CAWSSPGQGRSPLHF.

The V gene is TRBV5-1, the J gene TRBJ2-1; D gene unclear. Trimming stripped 0 bases from V and 12 bases from J, with 16 bases between. The CDR3 is 14 amino acids. The germline CDR1 and CDR2 sequences are SGHRS and YFSETQ. The DNA for the CDR3 is TGCGCCAGCAGCTTGGACACCTCAACTCCGGGGCAGTTCTTC. Its translation is CASSLDTSTPGQFF.

This clone was detected only once. The chain has TRBV13 and TRBJ1-2; 8 nucleotides line up with TRBD1. The CDR3 has 17 residues. Germline V gene sequence: CDR1 PRHDT, CDR2 FYEKMQ (reference sequence). V dropped 4 bases and J dropped 4; count of bases not matched to a gene: 14. The CDR3: CASSSRDRMRSFYGYTF. The CDR3 DNA is TGTGCCAGCAGCTCCCGGGACAGGATGAGGAGTTTCTATGGCTACACCTTC.

The V gene is TRBV4-1, the J gene TRBJ1-4, with D perhaps matching TRBD1 (5 bases). Trimming stripped 1 base from V and 1 base from J, with 10 bases between. Looked up from germline, CDR1 is MGHRA and CDR2 is YSYEKL. The CDR3 runs 16 residues. Here the CDR3 DNA reads TGCGCCAGCAGCCAAGGGTCAGGGCTAACTAATGAAAAACTGTTTTTT. It specifies CASSQGSGLTNEKLFF.

J is TRBJ1-1 and V is TRBV6-5; weak D call: TRBD1 (5 bases). Germline V gives CDR1 MNHEY, CDR2 SVGAGI. V was cut by 6 bases and J by 3 bases, with 17 bases left in between. CDR3 length: 15 amino acids. CDR3 nucleotides: TGTGCCAGCAGACTAGGGGAGGGTACGGACACTGAAGCTTTCTTT. Translation: CASRLGEGTDTEAFF.

This rearrangement joins TRBV19 to TRBJ1-4; the D gene is possibly TRBD1 (5 bases). The CDR3 totals 15 residues. Germline-derived CDR1 and CDR2 are LNHDA and SQIVND (reference sequence). The V and J ends lost 5 bases and 4 bases respectively, with 14 bases between them. CDR3 in DNA: TGTGCCAGTAGTTCCCTGGGACTGTATAATGAAAAACTGTTTTTT. It codes for CASSSLGLYNEKLFF.

The J gene is TRBJ1-1, the V gene TRBV19, with D perhaps TRBD1 (6 bases). Trimming took off 2 bases at V and 0 bases at J, with 7 bases between the two ends. Germline assignment: CDR1 LNHDA and CDR2 SQIVND (reference sequence). The CDR3 has 14 residues. DNA for the CDR3: TGTGCCAGTAGTATAAGGGACATGAACACTGAAGCTTTCTTT. Translation gives CASSIRDMNTEAFF.